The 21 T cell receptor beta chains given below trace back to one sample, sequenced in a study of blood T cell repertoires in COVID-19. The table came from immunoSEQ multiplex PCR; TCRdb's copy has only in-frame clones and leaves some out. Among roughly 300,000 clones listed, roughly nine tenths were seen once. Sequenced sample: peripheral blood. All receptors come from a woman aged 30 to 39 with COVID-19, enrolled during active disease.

The CDR3 is CASSLVGADEQYF. The CDR3 DNA sequence: TGTGCCAGCAGCTTAGTAGGGGCAGACGAGCAGTACTTC. The chain employs TRBV13 and TRBJ2-7, with D maybe TRBD1 (5 bases). The V gene lost 1 base and the J gene lost 5 bases, with 9 bases spanning the gap. The CDR3 has 13 residues. Germline V gene sequence: CDR1 PRHDT, CDR2 FYEKMQ (reference sequence).

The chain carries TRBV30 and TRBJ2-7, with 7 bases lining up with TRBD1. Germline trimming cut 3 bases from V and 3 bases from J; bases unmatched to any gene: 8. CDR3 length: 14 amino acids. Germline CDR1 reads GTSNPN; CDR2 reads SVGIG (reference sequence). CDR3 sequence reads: CAWRANRQGYEQYF. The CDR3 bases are TGTGCCTGGAGGGCGAATCGACAGGGCTACGAGCAGTACTTC.

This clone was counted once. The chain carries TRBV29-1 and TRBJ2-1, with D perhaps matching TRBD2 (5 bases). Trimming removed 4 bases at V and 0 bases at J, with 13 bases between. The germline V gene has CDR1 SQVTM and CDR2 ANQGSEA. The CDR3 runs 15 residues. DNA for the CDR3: TGCAGCGTTGCTTCCCGGGGAAGCTCCTACAATGAGCAGTTCTTC. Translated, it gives CSVASRGSSYNEQFF.

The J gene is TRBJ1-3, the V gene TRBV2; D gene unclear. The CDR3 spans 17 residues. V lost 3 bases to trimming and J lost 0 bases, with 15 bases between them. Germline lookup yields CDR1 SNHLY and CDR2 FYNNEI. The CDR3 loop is CASSESRTRSSGNTIYF. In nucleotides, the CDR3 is TGTGCCAGCAGTGAGAGTCGAACAAGGAGCTCTGGAAACACCATATATTTT.

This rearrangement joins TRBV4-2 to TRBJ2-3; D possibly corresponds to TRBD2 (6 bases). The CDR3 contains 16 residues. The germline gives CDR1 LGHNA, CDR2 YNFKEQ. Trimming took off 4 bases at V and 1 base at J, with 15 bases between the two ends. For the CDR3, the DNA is TGTGCCAGCAGCCGGGACTCCTCCTTAGGCACAGATACGCAGTATTTT. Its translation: CASSRDSSLGTDTQYF.

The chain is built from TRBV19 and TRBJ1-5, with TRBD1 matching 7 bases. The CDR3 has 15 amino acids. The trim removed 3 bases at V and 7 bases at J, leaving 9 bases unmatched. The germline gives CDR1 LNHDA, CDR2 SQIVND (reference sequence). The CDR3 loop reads CASSILIAGGQPQHF. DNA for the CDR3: TGTGCCAGTAGTATCTTGATCGCAGGGGGACAGCCCCAGCATTTT.

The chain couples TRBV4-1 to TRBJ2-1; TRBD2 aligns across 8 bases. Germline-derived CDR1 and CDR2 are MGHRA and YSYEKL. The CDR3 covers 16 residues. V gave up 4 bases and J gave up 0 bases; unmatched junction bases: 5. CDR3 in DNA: TGCGCCAGCAGCCGGACTAGCTGGAGCTCCTACAATGAGCAGTTCTTC. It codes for CASSRTSWSSYNEQFF.

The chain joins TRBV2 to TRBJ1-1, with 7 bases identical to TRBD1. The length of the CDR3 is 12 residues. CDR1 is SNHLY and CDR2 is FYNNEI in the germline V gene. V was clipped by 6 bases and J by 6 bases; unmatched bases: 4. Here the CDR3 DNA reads TGTGCCAGCAGCGATGACAGGGCTGAAGCTTTCTTT. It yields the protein CASSDDRAEAFF.

For the CDR3, the DNA is TGTGCCAGCAGTTCGTTAGGGGCTGAAGCTTTCTTT. It specifies CASSSLGAEAFF. The chain couples TRBV12-3 or TRBV12-4 to TRBJ1-1, with D possibly matching TRBD1 (5 bases). Deletions cut 4 bases from V and 6 bases from J, with 9 bases between. The CDR3 has 12 residues.

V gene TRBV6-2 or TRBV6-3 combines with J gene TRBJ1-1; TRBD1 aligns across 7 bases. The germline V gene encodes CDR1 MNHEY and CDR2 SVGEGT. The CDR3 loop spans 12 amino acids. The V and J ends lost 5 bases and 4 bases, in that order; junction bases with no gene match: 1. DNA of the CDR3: TGTGCCAGCAGTAGACAGGGCACTGAAGCTTTCTTT. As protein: CASSRQGTEAFF.

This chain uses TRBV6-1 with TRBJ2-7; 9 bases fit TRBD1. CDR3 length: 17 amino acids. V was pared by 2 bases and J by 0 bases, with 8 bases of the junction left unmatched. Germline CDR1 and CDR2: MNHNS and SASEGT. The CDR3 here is CASSEYRGRLVSYEQYV. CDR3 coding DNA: TGTGCCAGCAGTGAATACAGGGGGCGGCTAGTCTCCTACGAGCAGTACGTC.

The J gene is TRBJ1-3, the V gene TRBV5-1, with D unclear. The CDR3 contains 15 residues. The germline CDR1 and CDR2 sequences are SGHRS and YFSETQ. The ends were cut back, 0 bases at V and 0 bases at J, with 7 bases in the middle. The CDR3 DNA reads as TGCGCCAGCAGCTTGGCCGGGGACTCTGGAAACACCATATATTTT. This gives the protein CASSLAGDSGNTIYF.

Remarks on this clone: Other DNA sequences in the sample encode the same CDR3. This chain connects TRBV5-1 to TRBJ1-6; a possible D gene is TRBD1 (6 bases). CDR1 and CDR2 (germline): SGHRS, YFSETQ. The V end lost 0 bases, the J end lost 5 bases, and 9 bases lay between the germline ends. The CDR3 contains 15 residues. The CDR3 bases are TGCGCCAGCAGCTTGGTACAGGGTAATAATTCACCCCTCCACTTT. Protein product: CASSLVQGNNSPLHF.

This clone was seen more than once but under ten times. CDR3 sequence: CASSSHRGLGEKLFF. The DNA of the CDR3 is TGTGCCAGCAGCTCCCACAGGGGGCTTGGGGAAAAACTGTTTTTT. This sequence joins TRBV9 and TRBJ1-4; 9 positions match TRBD1. V shed 4 bases and J 8 bases; nucleotides not matched to a gene: 9. The CDR3 contains 15 residues. Looked up from germline, CDR1 is SGDLS and CDR2 is YYNGEE.

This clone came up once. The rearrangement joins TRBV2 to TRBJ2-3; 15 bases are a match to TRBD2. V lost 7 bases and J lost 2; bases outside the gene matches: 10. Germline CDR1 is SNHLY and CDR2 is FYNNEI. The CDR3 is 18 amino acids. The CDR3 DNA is TGTGCCAGCACAAGGGATGGGACTAGCGGGGGGCCCACAGATACGCAGTATTTT. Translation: CASTRDGTSGGPTDTQYF.

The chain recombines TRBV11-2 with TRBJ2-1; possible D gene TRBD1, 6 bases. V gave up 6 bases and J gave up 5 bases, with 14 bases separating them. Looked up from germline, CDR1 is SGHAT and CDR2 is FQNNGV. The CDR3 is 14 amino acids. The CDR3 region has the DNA TGTGCCAGCAGGGTCACAGGGTCCAACAATGAGCAGTTCTTC. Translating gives CASRVTGSNNEQFF.

CDR3 in amino acids: CASSQRQGVVYTEAFF. The CDR3 DNA follows: TGTGCCAGCAGCCAACGACAGGGGGTGGTGTACACTGAAGCTTTCTTT. J is TRBJ1-1 and V is TRBV5-6; 9 nucleotides match TRBD1. Germline V gene data show CDR1 as SGHDT and CDR2 as YYEEEE. The J segment lost 3 bases and the V segment lost 4 bases, leaving 10 bases of the junction unmatched. This CDR3 has 16 residues.

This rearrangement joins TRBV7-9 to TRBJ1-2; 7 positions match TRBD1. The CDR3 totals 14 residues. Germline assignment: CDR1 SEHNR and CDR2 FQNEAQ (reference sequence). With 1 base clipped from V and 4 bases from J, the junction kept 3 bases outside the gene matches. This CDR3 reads CASSLGTGPYGYTF. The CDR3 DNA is TGTGCCAGCAGCTTAGGGACAGGCCCCTATGGCTACACCTTC.

CDR3 DNA: TGTGCCAGCAGCTTAGGACAGGGGATGGCCGGGGAGCTGTTTTTT. The encoded protein is CASSLGQGMAGELFF. The chain links TRBV13 to TRBJ2-2; 7 nucleotides agree with TRBD1. The CDR3 length is 15 residues. The ends lost 0 bases at V and 6 bases at J; junction bases unmatched: 4. CDR1 is PRHDT and CDR2 is FYEKMQ in the germline V gene (reference sequence).

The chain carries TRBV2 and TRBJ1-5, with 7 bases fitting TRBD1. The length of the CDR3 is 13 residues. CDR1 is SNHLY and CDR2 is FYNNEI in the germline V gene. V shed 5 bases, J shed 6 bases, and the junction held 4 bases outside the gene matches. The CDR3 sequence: CASSLTGLQPQHF. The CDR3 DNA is TGTGCCAGCAGTTTGACAGGGCTTCAGCCCCAGCATTTT.

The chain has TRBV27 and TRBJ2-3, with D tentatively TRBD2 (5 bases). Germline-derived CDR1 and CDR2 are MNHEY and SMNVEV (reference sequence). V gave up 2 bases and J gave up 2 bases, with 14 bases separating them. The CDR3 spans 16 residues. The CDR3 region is CASSLVRVRDTDTQYF. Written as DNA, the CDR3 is TGTGCCAGCAGTTTAGTGCGGGTGAGGGACACAGATACGCAGTATTTT.